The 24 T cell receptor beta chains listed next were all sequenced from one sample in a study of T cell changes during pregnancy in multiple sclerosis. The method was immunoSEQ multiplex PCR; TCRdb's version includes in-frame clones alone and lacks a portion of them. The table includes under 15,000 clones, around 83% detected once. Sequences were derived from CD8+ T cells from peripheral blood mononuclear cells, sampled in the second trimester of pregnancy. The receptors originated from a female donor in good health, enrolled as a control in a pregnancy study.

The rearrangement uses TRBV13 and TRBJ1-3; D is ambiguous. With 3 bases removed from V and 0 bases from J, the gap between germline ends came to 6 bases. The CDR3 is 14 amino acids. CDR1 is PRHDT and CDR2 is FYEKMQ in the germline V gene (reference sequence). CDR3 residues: CASSFGGSGNTIYF. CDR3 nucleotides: TGTGCCAGCAGCTTTGGCGGCTCTGGAAACACCATATATTTT.

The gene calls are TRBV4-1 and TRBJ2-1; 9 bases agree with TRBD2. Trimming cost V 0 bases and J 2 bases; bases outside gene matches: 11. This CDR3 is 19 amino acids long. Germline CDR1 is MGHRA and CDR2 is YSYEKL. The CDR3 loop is CASSQDSVSGSGTYNEQFF. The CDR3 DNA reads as TGCGCCAGCAGCCAAGATTCGGTTAGCGGGAGTGGCACCTACAATGAGCAGTTCTTC.

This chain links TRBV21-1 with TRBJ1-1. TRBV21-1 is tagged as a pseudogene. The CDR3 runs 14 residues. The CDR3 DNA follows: TGTGGGGCCTGGGGGGAAAGGCAGAACACTGAAGCTTTCTTT. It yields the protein CGAWGERQNTEAFF.

This chain's CDR3 is CASSQTDNYGYTF. The CDR3, as DNA: TGCGCCAGCAGTCAAACAGATAACTATGGCTACACCTTC. This chain uses TRBV23-1 with TRBJ1-2; D remains unclear. TRBV23-1 carries the ORF label, with uncertain function. Trimming removed 2 bases at V and 1 base at J, with 5 bases between. CDR3 length: 13 residues.

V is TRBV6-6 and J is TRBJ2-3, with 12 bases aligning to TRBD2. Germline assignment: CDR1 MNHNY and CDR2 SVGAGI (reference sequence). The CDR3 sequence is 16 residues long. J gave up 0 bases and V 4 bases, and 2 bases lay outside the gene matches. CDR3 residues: CASSSLAGGSTDTQYF. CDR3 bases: TGTGCCAGCAGTTCTCTAGCGGGAGGGAGCACAGATACGCAGTATTTT.

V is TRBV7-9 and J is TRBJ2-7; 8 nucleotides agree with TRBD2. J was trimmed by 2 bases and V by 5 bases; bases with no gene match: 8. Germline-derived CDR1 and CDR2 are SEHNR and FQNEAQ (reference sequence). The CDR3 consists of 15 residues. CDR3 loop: CASSPSGSIAYEQYF. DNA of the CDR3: TGTGCCAGCAGCCCCAGCGGGAGTATAGCCTACGAGCAGTACTTC.

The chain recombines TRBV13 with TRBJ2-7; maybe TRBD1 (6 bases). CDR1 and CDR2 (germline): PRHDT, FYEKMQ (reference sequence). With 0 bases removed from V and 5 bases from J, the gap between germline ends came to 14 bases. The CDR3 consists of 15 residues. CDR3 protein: CASSLGRGRGHEQYF. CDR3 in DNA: TGTGCCAGCAGCTTAGGCCGAGGCAGGGGTCACGAGCAGTACTTC. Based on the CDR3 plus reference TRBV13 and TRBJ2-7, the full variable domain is AAGVIQSPRHLIKEKRETATLKCYPIPRHDTVYWYQQGPGQDPQFLISFYEKMQSDKGSIPDRFSAQQFSDYHSELNMSSLELGDSALYFCASSLGRGRGHEQYFGPGTRLTVT.

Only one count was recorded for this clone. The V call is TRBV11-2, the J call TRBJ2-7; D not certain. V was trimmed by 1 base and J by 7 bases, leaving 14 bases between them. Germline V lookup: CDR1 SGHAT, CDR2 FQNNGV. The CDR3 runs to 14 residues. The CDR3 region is CASSLGLNSGEQYF. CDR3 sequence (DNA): TGTGCCAGCAGCTTAGGTCTCAACTCCGGGGAGCAGTACTTC.

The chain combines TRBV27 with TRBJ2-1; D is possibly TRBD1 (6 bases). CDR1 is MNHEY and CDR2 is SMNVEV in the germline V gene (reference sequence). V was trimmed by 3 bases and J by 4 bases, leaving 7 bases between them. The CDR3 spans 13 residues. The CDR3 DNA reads TGTGCCAGCAGTTTTGGACAGTACAATGAGCAGTTCTTC. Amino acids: CASSFGQYNEQFF.

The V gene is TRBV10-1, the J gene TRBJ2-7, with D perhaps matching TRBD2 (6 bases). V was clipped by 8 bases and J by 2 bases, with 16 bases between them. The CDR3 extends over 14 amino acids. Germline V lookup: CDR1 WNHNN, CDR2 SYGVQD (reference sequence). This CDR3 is CASPGSRHPYEQYF. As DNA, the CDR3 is TGCGCCAGCCCCGGGAGCCGCCATCCCTACGAGCAGTACTTC.

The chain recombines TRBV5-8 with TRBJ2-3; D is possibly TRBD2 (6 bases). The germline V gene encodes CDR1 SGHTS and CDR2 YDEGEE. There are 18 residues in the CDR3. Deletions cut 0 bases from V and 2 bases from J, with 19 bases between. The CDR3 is CASSLGTLPGDFTDTQYF. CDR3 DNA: TGTGCCAGCAGCTTGGGGACTTTACCGGGGGACTTCACAGATACGCAGTATTTT.

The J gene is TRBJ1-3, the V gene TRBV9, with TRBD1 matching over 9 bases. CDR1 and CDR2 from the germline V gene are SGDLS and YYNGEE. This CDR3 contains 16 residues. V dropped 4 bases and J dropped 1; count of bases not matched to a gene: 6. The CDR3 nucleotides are TGTGCCAGCAGCCAGGGACAGGGAGCGTCTGGAAACACCATATATTTT. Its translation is CASSQGQGASGNTIYF.

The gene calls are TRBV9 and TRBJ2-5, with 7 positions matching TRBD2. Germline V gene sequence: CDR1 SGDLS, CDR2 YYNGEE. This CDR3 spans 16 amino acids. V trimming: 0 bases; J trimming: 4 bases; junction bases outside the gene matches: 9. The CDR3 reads CASSVDGGSGGETQYF. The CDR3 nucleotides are TGTGCCAGCAGCGTAGATGGCGGGAGTGGCGGAGAGACCCAGTACTTC. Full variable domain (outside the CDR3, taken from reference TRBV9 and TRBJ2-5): DSGVTQTPKHLITATGQRVTLRCSPRSGDLSVYWYQQSLDQGLQFLIQYYNGEERAKGNILERFSAQQFPDLHSELNLSSLELGDSALYFCASSVDGGSGGETQYFGPGTRLLVL.

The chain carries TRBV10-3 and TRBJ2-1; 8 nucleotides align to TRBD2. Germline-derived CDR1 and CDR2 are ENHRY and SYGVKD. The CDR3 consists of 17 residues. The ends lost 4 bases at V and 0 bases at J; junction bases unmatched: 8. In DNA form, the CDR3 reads TGTGCCATCAGTGGGGTACTAGCGGTCAGCTCCTACAATGAGCAGTTCTTC. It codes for CAISGVLAVSSYNEQFF.

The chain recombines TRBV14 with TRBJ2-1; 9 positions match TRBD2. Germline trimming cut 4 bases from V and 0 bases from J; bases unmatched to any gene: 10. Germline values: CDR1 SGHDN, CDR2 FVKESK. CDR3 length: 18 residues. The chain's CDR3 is CASSPRGSGGSSYNEQFF. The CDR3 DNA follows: TGTGCCAGCAGCCCCCGAGGTAGCGGGGGCAGCTCCTACAATGAGCAGTTCTTC.

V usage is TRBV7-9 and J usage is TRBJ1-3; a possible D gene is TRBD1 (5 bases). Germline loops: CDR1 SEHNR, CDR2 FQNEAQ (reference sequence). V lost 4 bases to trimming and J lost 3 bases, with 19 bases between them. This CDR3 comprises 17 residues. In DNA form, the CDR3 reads TGTGCCAGCAGCTCACACCCAAGGCAGGGTGTTGGAAACACCATATATTTT. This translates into CASSSHPRQGVGNTIYF.

This chain's CDR3 is CASSMGLAGGSNTGELFF. The CDR3 nucleotides read TGTGCCAGCAGCATGGGACTAGCGGGAGGATCGAACACCGGGGAGCTGTTTTTT. The gene calls are TRBV5-5 and TRBJ2-2, with 15 bases that match TRBD2. CDR1 is SGHKS and CDR2 is YYEKEE in the germline V gene (reference sequence). The V segment lost 4 bases and the J segment 0 bases; nucleotides outside the gene matches: 4. The CDR3 spans 18 residues. Based on the CDR3 plus reference TRBV5-5 and TRBJ2-2, the full variable domain is DAGVTQSPTHLIKTRGQQVTLRCSPISGHKSVSWYQQVLGQGPQFIFQYYEKEERGRGNFPDRFSARQFPNYSSELNVNALLLGDSALYLCASSMGLAGGSNTGELFFGEGSRLTVL.

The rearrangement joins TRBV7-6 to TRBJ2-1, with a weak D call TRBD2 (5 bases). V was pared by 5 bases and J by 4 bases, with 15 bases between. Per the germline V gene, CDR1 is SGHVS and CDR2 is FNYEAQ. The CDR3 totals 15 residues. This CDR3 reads CASSAWGAAYNEQFF. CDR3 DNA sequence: TGTGCCAGCAGCGCCTGGGGAGCGGCATACAATGAGCAGTTCTTC. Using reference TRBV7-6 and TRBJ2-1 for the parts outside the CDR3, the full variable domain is GAGVSQSPRYKVTKRGQDVALRCDPISGHVSLYWYRQALGQGPEFLTYFNYEAQQDKSGLPNDRFSAERPEGSISTLTIQRTEQRDSAMYRCASSAWGAAYNEQFFGPGTRLTVL.

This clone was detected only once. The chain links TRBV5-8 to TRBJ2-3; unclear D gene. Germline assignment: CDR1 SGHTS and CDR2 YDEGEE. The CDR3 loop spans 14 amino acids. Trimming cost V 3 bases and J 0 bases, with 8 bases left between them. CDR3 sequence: CASSSFISTDTQYF. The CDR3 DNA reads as TGTGCCAGCAGCTCCTTTATCAGCACAGATACGCAGTATTTT.

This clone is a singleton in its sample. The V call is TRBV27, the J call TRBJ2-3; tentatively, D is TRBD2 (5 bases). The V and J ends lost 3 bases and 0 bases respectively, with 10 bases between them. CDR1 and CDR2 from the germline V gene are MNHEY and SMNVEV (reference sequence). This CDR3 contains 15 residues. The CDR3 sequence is CASSLPAASTDTQYF. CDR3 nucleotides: TGTGCCAGCAGTTTGCCAGCGGCCAGCACAGATACGCAGTATTTT.

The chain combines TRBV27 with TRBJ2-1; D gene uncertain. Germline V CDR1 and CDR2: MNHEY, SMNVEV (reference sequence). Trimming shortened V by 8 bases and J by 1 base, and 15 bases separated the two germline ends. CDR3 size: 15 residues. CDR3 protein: CASSSLQMSYNEQFF. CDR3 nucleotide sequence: TGTGCCAGCTCGTCCCTACAGATGTCCTACAATGAGCAGTTCTTC.

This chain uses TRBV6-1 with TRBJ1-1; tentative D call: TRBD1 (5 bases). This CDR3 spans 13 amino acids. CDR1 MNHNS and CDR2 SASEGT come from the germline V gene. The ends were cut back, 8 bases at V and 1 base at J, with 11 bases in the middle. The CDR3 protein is CASGYRRNTEAFF. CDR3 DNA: TGTGCCAGCGGATACAGGAGGAACACTGAAGCTTTCTTT.

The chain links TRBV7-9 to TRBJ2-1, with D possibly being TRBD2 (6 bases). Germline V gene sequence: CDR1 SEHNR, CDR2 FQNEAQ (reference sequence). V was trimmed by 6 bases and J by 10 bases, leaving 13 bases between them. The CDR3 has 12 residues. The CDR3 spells CASSFTSTEQFF. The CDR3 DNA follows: TGTGCCAGCAGTTTTACTAGCACCGAGCAGTTCTTC.

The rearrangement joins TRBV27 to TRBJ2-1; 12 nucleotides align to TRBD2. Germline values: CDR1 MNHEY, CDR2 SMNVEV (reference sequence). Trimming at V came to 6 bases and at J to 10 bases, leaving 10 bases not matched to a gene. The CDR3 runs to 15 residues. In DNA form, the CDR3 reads TGTGCCAGCAGCCCTGGACTAGCGGGACTAAGGGAGCAGTTCTTC. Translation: CASSPGLAGLREQFF.